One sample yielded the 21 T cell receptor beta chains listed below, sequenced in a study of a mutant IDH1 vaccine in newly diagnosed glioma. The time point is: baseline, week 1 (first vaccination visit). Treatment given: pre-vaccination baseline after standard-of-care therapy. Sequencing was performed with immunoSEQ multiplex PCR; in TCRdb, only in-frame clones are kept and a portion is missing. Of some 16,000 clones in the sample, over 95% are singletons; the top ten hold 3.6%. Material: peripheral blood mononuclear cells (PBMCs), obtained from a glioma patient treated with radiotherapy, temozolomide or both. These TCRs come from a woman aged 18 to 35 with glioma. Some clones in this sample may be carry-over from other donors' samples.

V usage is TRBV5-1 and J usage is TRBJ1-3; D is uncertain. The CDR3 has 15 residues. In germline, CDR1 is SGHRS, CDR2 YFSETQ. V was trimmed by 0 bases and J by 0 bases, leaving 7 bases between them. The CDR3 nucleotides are TGCGCCAGCAGCTTGGGGTCCAGCTCTGGAAACACCATATATTTT. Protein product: CASSLGSSSGNTIYF.

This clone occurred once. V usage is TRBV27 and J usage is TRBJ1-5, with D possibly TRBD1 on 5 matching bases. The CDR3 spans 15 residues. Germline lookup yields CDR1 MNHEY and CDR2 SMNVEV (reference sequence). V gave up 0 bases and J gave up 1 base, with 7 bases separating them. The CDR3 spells CASSLSRTSNQPQHF. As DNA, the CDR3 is TGTGCCAGCAGTTTATCCAGGACAAGCAATCAGCCCCAGCATTTT.

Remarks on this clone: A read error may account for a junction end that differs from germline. The CDR3 loop is CASSLAQTGSASVVF. The CDR3 DNA sequence: TGCGCCAGCAGCTTGGCGCAAACAGGCTCGGCGTCCGTTGTCTTC. This chain links TRBV5-1 with TRBJ1-2; tentative D call: TRBD1 (5 bases). Germline V gene lookup returns CDR1 SGHRS and CDR2 YFSETQ. The CDR3 is made up of 15 amino acids.

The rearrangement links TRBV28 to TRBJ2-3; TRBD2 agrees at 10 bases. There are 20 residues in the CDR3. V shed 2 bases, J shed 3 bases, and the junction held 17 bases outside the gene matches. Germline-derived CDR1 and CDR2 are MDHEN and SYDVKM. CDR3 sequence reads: CASSLISSGGAGGQTDTQYF. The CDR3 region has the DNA TGTGCCAGCAGTTTAATTAGCTCAGGTGGAGCGGGAGGGCAAACAGATACGCAGTATTTT.

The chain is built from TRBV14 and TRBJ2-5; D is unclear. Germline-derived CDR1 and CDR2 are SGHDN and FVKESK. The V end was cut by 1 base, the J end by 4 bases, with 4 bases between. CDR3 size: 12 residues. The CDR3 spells CASSQVSETQYF. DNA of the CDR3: TGTGCCAGCAGCCAAGTTTCAGAGACCCAGTACTTC. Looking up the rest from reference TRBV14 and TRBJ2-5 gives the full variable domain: EAGVTQFPSHSVIEKGQTVTLRCDPISGHDNLYWYRRVMGKEIKFLLHFVKESKQDESGMPNNRFLAERTGGTYSTLKVQPAELEDSGVYFCASSQVSETQYFGPGTRLLVL.

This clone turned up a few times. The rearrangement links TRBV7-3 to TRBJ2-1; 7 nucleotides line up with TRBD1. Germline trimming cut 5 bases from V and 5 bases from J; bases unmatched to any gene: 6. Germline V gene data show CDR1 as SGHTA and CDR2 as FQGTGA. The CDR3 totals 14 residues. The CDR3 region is CASSRGQGDNEQFF. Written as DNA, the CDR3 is TGTGCCAGCAGCAGGGGGCAGGGGGACAATGAGCAGTTCTTC. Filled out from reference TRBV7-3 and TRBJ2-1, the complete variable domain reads GAGVSQTPSNKVTEKGKYVELRCDPISGHTALYWYRQSLGQGPEFLIYFQGTGAADDSGLPNDRFFAVRPEGSVSTLKIQRTERGDSAVYLCASSRGQGDNEQFFGPGTRLTVL.

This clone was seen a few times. Here the CDR3 DNA reads TGTGCCAGCAGTCTATCTGGGTCTGTAACGCAAGCTTTCTTT. This encodes CASSLSGSVTQAFF. This chain links TRBV6-6 with TRBJ1-1; D is unclear. V shed 5 bases and J shed 9 bases, with 19 bases lying between them. CDR3 length: 14 amino acids. Germline CDR1 and CDR2: MNHNY and SVGAGI (reference sequence).

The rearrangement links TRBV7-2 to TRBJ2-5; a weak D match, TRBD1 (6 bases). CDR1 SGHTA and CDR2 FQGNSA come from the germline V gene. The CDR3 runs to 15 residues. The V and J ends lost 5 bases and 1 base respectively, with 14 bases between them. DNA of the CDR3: TGTGCCAGCAGCGTCCGACAGGCCTCCCAAGAGACCCAGTACTTC. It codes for CASSVRQASQETQYF.

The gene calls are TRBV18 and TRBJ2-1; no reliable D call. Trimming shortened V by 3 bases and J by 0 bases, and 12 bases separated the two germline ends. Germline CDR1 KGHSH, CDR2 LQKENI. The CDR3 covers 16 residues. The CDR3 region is CASSPLSISSYNEQFF. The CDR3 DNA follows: TGTGCCAGCTCACCTCTTTCGATTAGCTCCTACAATGAGCAGTTCTTC.

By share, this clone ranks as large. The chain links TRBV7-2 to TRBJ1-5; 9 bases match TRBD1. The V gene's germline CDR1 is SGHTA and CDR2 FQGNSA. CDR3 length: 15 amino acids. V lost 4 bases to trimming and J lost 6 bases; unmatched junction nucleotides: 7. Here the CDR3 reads CASSSGTGGSQPQHF. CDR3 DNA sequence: TGTGCCAGCAGCTCAGGTACAGGGGGCTCTCAGCCCCAGCATTTT.

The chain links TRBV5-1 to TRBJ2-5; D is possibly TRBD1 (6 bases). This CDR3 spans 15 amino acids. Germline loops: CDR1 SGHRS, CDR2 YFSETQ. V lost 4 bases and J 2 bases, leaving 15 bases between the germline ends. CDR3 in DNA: TGCGCCAGCAGCCTTAGACAGGTGGGGCAAGAGACCCAGTACTTC. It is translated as CASSLRQVGQETQYF.

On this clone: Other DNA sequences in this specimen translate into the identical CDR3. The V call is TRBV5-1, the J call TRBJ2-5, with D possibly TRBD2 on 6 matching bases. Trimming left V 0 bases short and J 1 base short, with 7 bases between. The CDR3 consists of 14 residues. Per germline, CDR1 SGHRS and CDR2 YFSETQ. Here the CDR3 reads CASSLGGVQETQYF. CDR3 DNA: TGCGCCAGCAGCTTGGGGGGGGTCCAAGAGACCCAGTACTTC.

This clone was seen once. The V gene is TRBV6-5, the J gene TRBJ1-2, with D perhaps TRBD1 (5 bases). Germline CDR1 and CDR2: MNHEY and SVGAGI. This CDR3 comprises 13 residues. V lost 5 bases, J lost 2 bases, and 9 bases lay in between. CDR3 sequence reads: CASSPGLNYGYTF. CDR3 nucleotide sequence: TGTGCCAGCAGTCCGGGACTGAACTATGGCTACACCTTC.

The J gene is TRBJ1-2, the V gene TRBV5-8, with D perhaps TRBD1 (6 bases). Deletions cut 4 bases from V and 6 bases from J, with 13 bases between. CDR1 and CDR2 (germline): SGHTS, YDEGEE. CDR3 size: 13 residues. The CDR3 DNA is TGTGCCAGCAGCCGGGACATCAATGATGGCTACACCTTC. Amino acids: CASSRDINDGYTF. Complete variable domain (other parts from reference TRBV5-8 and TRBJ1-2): EAGVTQSPTHLIKTRGQQATLRCSPISGHTSVYWYQQALGLGLQFLLWYDEGEERNRGNFPPRFSGRQFPNYSSELNVNALELEDSALYLCASSRDINDGYTFGSGTRLTVV.

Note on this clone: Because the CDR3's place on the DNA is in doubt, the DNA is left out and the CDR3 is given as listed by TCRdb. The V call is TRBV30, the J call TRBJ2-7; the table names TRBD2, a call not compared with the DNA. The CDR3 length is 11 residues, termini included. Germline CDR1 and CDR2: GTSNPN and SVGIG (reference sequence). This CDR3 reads CAWSFGEGQYF.

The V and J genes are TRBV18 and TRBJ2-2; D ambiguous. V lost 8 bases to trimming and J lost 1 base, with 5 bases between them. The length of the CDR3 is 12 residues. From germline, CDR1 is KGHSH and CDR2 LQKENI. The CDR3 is CASDENTGELFF. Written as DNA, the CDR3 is TGTGCCAGCGACGAGAACACCGGGGAGCTGTTTTTT.

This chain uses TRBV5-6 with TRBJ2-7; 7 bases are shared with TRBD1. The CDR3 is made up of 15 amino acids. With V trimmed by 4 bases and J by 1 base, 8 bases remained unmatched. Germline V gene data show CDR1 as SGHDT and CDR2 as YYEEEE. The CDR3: CASSGRQGRSYEQYF. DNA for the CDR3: TGTGCCAGCAGCGGACGACAGGGTAGGTCCTACGAGCAGTACTTC.

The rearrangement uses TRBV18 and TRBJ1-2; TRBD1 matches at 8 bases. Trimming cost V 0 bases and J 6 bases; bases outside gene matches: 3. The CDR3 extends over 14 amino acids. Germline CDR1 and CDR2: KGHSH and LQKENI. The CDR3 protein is CASSPPDRVNGYTF. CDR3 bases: TGTGCCAGCTCACCACCGGACAGGGTCAATGGCTACACCTTC. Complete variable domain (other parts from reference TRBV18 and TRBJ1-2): NAGVMQNPRHLVRRRGQEARLRCSPMKGHSHVYWYRQLPEEGLKFMVYLQKENIIDESGMPKERFSAEFPKEGPSILRIQQVVRGDSAAYFCASSPPDRVNGYTFGSGTRLTVV.

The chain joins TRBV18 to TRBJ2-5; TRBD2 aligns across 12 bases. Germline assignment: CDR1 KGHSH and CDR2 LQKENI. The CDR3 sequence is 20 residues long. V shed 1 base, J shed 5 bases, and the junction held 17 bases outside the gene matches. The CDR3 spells CASSPRSRLAGVEDEETQYF. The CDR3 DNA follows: TGTGCCAGCTCACCACGATCAAGACTAGCGGGAGTGGAGGATGAGGAGACCCAGTACTTC.

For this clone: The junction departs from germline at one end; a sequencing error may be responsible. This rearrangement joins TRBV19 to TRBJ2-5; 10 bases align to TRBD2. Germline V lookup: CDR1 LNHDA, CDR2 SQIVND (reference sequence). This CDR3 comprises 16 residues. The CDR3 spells CASSIGLAGVQETQYF. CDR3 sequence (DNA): TGTGCCAGTAGCATAGGCCTAGCGGGAGTCCAAGAGACCCAGTACTTC.

DNA of the CDR3: TGTGCCAGCAGCTCCGCGGAAGCCCTCCACTTT. This encodes CASSSAEALHF. The chain is built from TRBV7-9 and TRBJ1-6; unclear D gene. V was pared by 4 bases and J by 14 bases, with 9 bases between. This CDR3 contains 11 residues. From germline, CDR1 is SEHNR and CDR2 FQNEAQ (reference sequence).